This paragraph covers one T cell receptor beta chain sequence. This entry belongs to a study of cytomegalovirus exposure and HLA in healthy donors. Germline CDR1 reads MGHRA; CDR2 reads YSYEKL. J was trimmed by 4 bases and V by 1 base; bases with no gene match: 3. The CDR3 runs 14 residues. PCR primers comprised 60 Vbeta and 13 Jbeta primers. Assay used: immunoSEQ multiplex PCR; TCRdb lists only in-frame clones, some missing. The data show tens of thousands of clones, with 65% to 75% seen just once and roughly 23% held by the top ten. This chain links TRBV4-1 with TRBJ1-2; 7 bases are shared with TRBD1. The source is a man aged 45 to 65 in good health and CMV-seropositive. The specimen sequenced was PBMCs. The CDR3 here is CASSQGQGGYGYTF. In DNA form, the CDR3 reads TGCGCCAGCAGCCAAGGACAGGGAGGCTATGGCTACACCTTC.